These 4 T cell receptor beta chains were sequenced from one sample in a study of shared clonotypes between healthy human individuals. Generated by immunoSEQ multiplex PCR, the TCRdb table keeps only in-frame clones and is missing some. Of some 680,000 clones detected, around 73% appear once; the ten largest clones hold more than 1.5%. Sequenced: memory CD4+ T cells sorted from blood. Sample subset: CD45RA-negative fraction. These receptors all stem from a woman aged 25 to 39 in good health.

This clone has at least ten counts. The chain uses TRBV4-2 and TRBJ2-7; D may match TRBD1 or TRBD2 (6 bases each). Germline V gives CDR1 LGHNA, CDR2 YNFKEQ. Deletions cut 3 bases from V and 6 bases from J, with 15 bases between. CDR3 length equals 14 residues. DNA for the CDR3: TGTGCCAGCAGCCATCTTAACAGGGAGGTCGAGCAGTACTTC. Translating it yields CASSHLNREVEQYF.

The V gene is TRBV9, the J gene TRBJ2-1; 9 nucleotides line up with TRBD1. This CDR3 comprises 15 residues. Germline CDR1 SGDLS, CDR2 YYNGEE. V dropped 0 bases and J dropped 12; count of bases not matched to a gene: 10. The CDR3 region is CASSVGTGAPTRQFF. The CDR3 DNA reads as TGTGCCAGCAGCGTAGGGACAGGGGCCCCTACGAGGCAGTTCTTC.

CDR3 DNA: TGTGCCAGCAGCCCCCTCGGTGCGGGAACGAACACTGAAGCTTTCTTT. It encodes CASSPLGAGTNTEAFF. The chain is built from TRBV11-2 and TRBJ1-1, with D unclear. Germline CDR1 and CDR2: SGHAT and FQNNGV. This CDR3 spans 16 amino acids. V was shortened by 5 bases and J by 1 base, with 17 bases between the two germline ends.

The rearrangement joins TRBV5-1 to TRBJ2-3; D unclear. Per the germline V gene, CDR1 is SGHRS and CDR2 is YFSETQ. Trimming took 4 bases from V and 5 from J, leaving 8 bases between them. The CDR3 has 12 residues. The CDR3 DNA follows: TGCGCCAGCAGCCGAAACGAAGATACGCAGTATTTT. Amino acids: CASSRNEDTQYF.